The 32 T cell receptor beta chains listed next were all sequenced from one sample in a study of blood T cell repertoires in COVID-19. The protocol was immunoSEQ multiplex PCR, while the TCRdb copy is restricted to in-frame clones and leaves out a portion. The sample includes 230,000 or so clones, 80% to 90% of them seen just once. The specimen sequenced was peripheral blood. These receptor sequences come from a woman over 75 with COVID-19, enrolled during active disease.

This sequence joins TRBV18 and TRBJ2-5, with 9 bases matching TRBD2. The junction had 7 bases not matched to a gene; V was cut back by 1 base and J by 4 bases. CDR3 length equals 16 residues. The germline gives CDR1 KGHSH, CDR2 LQKENI. CDR3 nucleotides: TGTGCCAGCTCACCACTCCCGGCGGGAGGGGGAGAGACCCAGTACTTC. This encodes CASSPLPAGGGETQYF.

The sample holds one count of this clone. The gene calls are TRBV3-1 (or the pseudogene TRBV3-2) and TRBJ2-5; 12 bases are a match to TRBD2. Germline trimming cut 1 base from V and 5 bases from J; bases unmatched to any gene: 5. The CDR3 spans 16 residues. Germline CDR1 is LGHDT and CDR2 is YNNKEL (reference sequence). CDR3 loop: CASSQVTSGRVETQYF. CDR3 nucleotides: TGTGCCAGCAGCCAAGTGACTAGCGGGAGAGTGGAGACCCAGTACTTC.

A few counts support this clone. The chain has TRBV5-5 and TRBJ2-7, with 10 bases matching TRBD1. With 0 bases clipped from V and 4 bases from J, the junction kept 1 base outside the gene matches. There are 14 residues in the CDR3. Germline V CDR1 and CDR2: SGHKS, YYEKEE (reference sequence). This CDR3 reads CASSLGDRGYEQYF. Here the CDR3 DNA reads TGTGCCAGCAGCTTGGGGGACAGGGGTTACGAGCAGTACTTC.

This chain uses TRBV29-1 with TRBJ1-2; D remains ambiguous. CDR1 and CDR2 from the germline V gene are SQVTM and ANQGSEA. Trimming left V 5 bases short and J 4 bases short, with 8 bases between. CDR3 length: 11 amino acids. The CDR3 region is CSVSGSYGYTF. In DNA form, the CDR3 reads TGCAGCGTTTCGGGGTCCTATGGCTACACCTTC.

This sequence joins TRBV9 and TRBJ2-3; TRBD2 aligns across 11 bases. CDR1 SGDLS and CDR2 YYNGEE come from the germline V gene. The CDR3 has 16 residues. V trimming: 1 base; J trimming: 1 base; junction bases outside the gene matches: 2. Here the CDR3 reads CASSVPTSGGTDTQYF. The CDR3 coding sequence is TGTGCCAGCAGCGTACCGACTAGCGGGGGCACAGATACGCAGTATTTT.

J is TRBJ1-1 and V is TRBV28, with 8 bases lining up with TRBD1. V was pared by 4 bases and J by 3 bases, with 10 bases of the junction left unmatched. This CDR3 has 16 residues. CDR1 is MDHEN, CDR2 SYDVKM, per germline. The CDR3 DNA is TGTGCCAGCAGTTCAGCCCAGGGGGCTAGGTACACTGAAGCTTTCTTT. This sequence encodes CASSSAQGARYTEAFF.

This chain uses TRBV18 with TRBJ2-2, with 13 nucleotides matching TRBD2. This CDR3 is 15 amino acids long. V was clipped by 5 bases and J by 6 bases; unmatched bases: 3. Germline CDR1 is KGHSH and CDR2 is LQKENI. The CDR3 spells CASSSGLAGAGELFF. CDR3 nucleotides: TGTGCCAGCTCATCCGGACTAGCGGGAGCCGGGGAGCTGTTTTTT.

The CDR3 protein is CASSQDLLAGSSYNEQFF. DNA for the CDR3: TGTGCCAGCAGCCAAGATCTCCTAGCGGGGAGCTCCTACAATGAGCAGTTCTTC. The chain recombines TRBV3-1 (or the pseudogene TRBV3-2) with TRBJ2-1; TRBD2 agrees at 9 bases. V was pared by 0 bases and J by 0 bases, with 6 bases of the junction left unmatched. The germline V gene has CDR1 LGHDT and CDR2 YNNKEL (reference sequence). CDR3 size: 18 residues.

This clone was observed a few times. The V gene is TRBV30, the J gene TRBJ1-5; maybe TRBD1 (5 bases). V lost 0 bases and J lost 4, with 10 bases in between. CDR3 length: 14 residues. Germline CDR1 GTSNPN, CDR2 SVGIG (reference sequence). The CDR3 spells CAWSVLTANQPQHF. The DNA for the CDR3 is TGTGCCTGGAGTGTACTGACAGCTAATCAGCCCCAGCATTTT.

V and J are TRBV15 and TRBJ1-2; D gene ambiguous. The CDR3 runs 13 residues. Germline V CDR1 and CDR2: LNHNV, YYDKDF (reference sequence). V lost 5 bases to trimming and J lost 4 bases, with 11 bases between them. CDR3 nucleotide sequence: TGTGCCACCAGCCTGCGGTTGAGCTATGGCTACACCTTC. As protein: CATSLRLSYGYTF.

The V and J genes are TRBV5-4 and TRBJ1-3; TRBD1 matches at 8 bases. Per the germline V gene, CDR1 is SGHNT and CDR2 is YYREEE (reference sequence). The CDR3 runs 15 residues. Trimming removed 4 bases from V and 2 bases from J; junction bases left unmatched: 5. The CDR3 DNA reads as TGTGCCAGCAGCCTCGGGACAGGAGCTGGAAACACCATATATTTT. Amino acid sequence: CASSLGTGAGNTIYF. The entire variable domain, with the rest obtained from reference TRBV5-4 and TRBJ1-3, is as follows: ETGVTQSPTHLIKTRGQQVTLRCSSQSGHNTVSWYQQALGQGPQFIFQYYREEENGRGNFPPRFSGLQFPNYSSELNVNALELDDSALYLCASSLGTGAGNTIYFGEGSWLTVV.

This clone appeared a few times. V is TRBV10-3 and J is TRBJ2-1, with 7 bases fitting TRBD2. Germline CDR1 ENHRY, CDR2 SYGVKD. The ends lost 7 bases at V and 6 bases at J; junction bases unmatched: 3. The CDR3 extends over 12 amino acids. The CDR3 coding sequence is TGTGCCATCAAATCGGGAGGCAATGAGCAGTTCTTC. It encodes CAIKSGGNEQFF.

Here the CDR3 DNA reads TGCGCCAGCAGCATACAGGAGATCACAGATACGCAGTATTTT. This encodes CASSIQEITDTQYF. This chain uses TRBV10-1 with TRBJ2-3; possibly TRBD1 for D (5 bases). This CDR3 comprises 14 residues. Germline V lookup: CDR1 WNHNN, CDR2 SYGVQD (reference sequence). Trimming stripped 6 bases from V and 2 bases from J, with 12 bases between.

The gene calls are TRBV3-1 (or the pseudogene TRBV3-2) and TRBJ1-1, with no clear D. The CDR3 is 12 residues long. V lost 4 bases and J lost 1, with 4 bases in between. Germline CDR1 is LGHDT and CDR2 is YNNKEL (reference sequence). This chain's CDR3 is CASSLKNTEAFF. As DNA, the CDR3 is TGTGCCAGCAGCCTAAAGAACACTGAAGCTTTCTTT.

This clone was picked up a small number of times. The CDR3 DNA sequence: TGCGCCAGCAGCTCGGGACAGCTTCTTAACTATGGCTACACCTTC. This sequence encodes CASSSGQLLNYGYTF. The V call is TRBV5-1, the J call TRBJ1-2, with TRBD1 identical over 7 bases. The CDR3 length is 15 residues. After removal of 3 bases from V and 1 base from J, the junction contained 6 bases not matched to a gene. Germline V gene data show CDR1 as SGHRS and CDR2 as YFSETQ.

In this sample, this clone turned up many times. The chain has TRBV4-2 and TRBJ2-3, with TRBD2 matching 11 bases. The CDR3 has 18 residues. Germline-derived CDR1 and CDR2 are LGHNA and YNFKEQ. After removal of 1 base from V and 0 bases from J, the junction contained 6 bases not matched to a gene. The CDR3 is CASSQGLAGSASTDTQYF. CDR3 bases: TGTGCCAGCAGCCAAGGACTAGCGGGGAGTGCTAGCACAGATACGCAGTATTTT.

J is TRBJ1-1 and V is TRBV6-5; 7 bases match TRBD1. V gave up 6 bases and J gave up 8 bases; unmatched junction bases: 6. Per germline, CDR1 MNHEY and CDR2 SVGAGI. The CDR3 consists of 12 residues. The CDR3 DNA is TGTGCCAGCAGCTCAGGACAGGCAGAAGCTTTCTTT. It is translated as CASSSGQAEAFF.

The chain combines TRBV30 with TRBJ2-7; D might be TRBD1 (5 bases). Germline V gives CDR1 GTSNPN, CDR2 SVGIG (reference sequence). The CDR3 is made up of 14 amino acids. V was shortened by 2 bases and J by 3 bases, with 14 bases between the two germline ends. CDR3: CAWSRQLDSYEQYF. The CDR3, as DNA: TGTGCCTGGAGTCGCCAACTCGACAGCTACGAGCAGTACTTC.

This chain uses TRBV11-2 with TRBJ1-1, with D tentatively TRBD1 (5 bases). This CDR3 spans 12 amino acids. CDR1 and CDR2 from the germline V gene are SGHAT and FQNNGV. The V gene lost 5 bases and the J gene lost 5 bases, with 9 bases spanning the gap. The CDR3 DNA sequence: TGTGCCAGCAGCCCAGGGTGGACTGAAGCTTTCTTT. Translating it yields CASSPGWTEAFF.

A remark on this clone: This same CDR3 is encoded by further DNA sequences in the sample. The rearrangement uses TRBV30 and TRBJ1-5, with 8 bases fitting TRBD1. Germline V gene data show CDR1 as GTSNPN and CDR2 as SVGIG (reference sequence). Trimming took 2 bases from V and 6 from J; bases not matched to a gene: 3. CDR3 size: 13 residues. The CDR3 loop is CAWSSGGGQPQHF. The DNA for the CDR3 is TGTGCCTGGAGTTCAGGGGGCGGTCAGCCCCAGCATTTT.

The rearrangement uses TRBV29-1 and TRBJ2-7; the D gene is possibly TRBD1 (5 bases). Germline lookup yields CDR1 SQVTM and CDR2 ANQGSEA. The CDR3 is made up of 12 amino acids. V dropped 2 bases and J dropped 0 bases, with 5 bases sitting between them. The CDR3 region has the DNA TGCAGCGTTGAACAGGGCTCCTACGAGCAGTACTTC. Translation gives CSVEQGSYEQYF.

The CDR3 here is CASSIPRGTGSFGYTF. In DNA, the CDR3 is TGTGCCAGTAGTATACCACGGGGAACAGGGAGCTTTGGCTACACCTTC. The chain uses TRBV19 and TRBJ1-2; the D gene is possibly TRBD1 (6 bases). This CDR3 has 16 amino acids. CDR1 LNHDA and CDR2 SQIVND come from the germline V gene (reference sequence). Trimming cost V 2 bases and J 7 bases, with 20 bases left between them.

This clone has only a few counts. The chain couples TRBV27 to TRBJ1-5; 11 nucleotides agree with TRBD1. Germline V gene lookup returns CDR1 MNHEY and CDR2 SMNVEV (reference sequence). The CDR3 has 16 amino acids. Trimming removed 4 bases from V and 4 bases from J; junction bases left unmatched: 6. In DNA, the CDR3 is TGTGCCAGCAGTTCATGGACAGGGGGCCAGAATCAGCCCCAGCATTTT. It codes for CASSSWTGGQNQPQHF.

This clone was seen a single time. The chain recombines TRBV19 with TRBJ2-4; 9 bases align to TRBD2. The length of the CDR3 is 18 residues. The trim removed 4 bases at V and 4 bases at J, leaving 14 bases unmatched. Per germline, CDR1 LNHDA and CDR2 SQIVND (reference sequence). CDR3 bases: TGTGCCAGTAGTACCCCCGGGGGGCGGGGGGGCACTAAAAACATTCAGTACTTC. Amino acid sequence: CASSTPGGRGGTKNIQYF. The whole variable domain, filled in from reference TRBV19 and TRBJ2-4, reads DGGITQSPKYLFRKEGQNVTLSCEQNLNHDAMYWYRQDPGQGLRLIYYSQIVNDFQKGDIAEGYSVSREKKESFPLTVTSAQKNPTAFYLCASSTPGGRGGTKNIQYFGAGTRLSVL.

This clone appeared once. The J gene is TRBJ2-3, the V gene TRBV30; 11 bases fit TRBD2. Looked up from germline, CDR1 is GTSNPN and CDR2 is SVGIG (reference sequence). The CDR3 loop spans 18 amino acids. V shed 1 base and J 1 base; nucleotides not matched to a gene: 10. The DNA of the CDR3 is TGTGCCTGGAGTGGACTAGCGGGATCTGTTGGCGGCACAGATACGCAGTATTTT. Its protein product is CAWSGLAGSVGGTDTQYF.

The chain links TRBV5-6 to TRBJ1-2; D is undetermined. The length of the CDR3 is 11 residues. Germline CDR1 SGHDT, CDR2 YYEEEE. The V end lost 3 bases, the J end lost 7 bases, and 7 bases lay between the germline ends. In DNA form, the CDR3 reads TGTGCCAGCAGCTCTCCTCGTGGCTACACCTTC. This translates into CASSSPRGYTF.

The V and J genes are TRBV19 and TRBJ2-1, with TRBD2 identical over 10 bases. The CDR3 consists of 17 residues. Germline CDR1 LNHDA, CDR2 SQIVND (reference sequence). Trimming removed 3 bases from V and 9 bases from J; junction bases left unmatched: 14. CDR3: CASSIGPGLAYPGEQFF. The CDR3 DNA reads TGTGCCAGTAGTATTGGCCCGGGACTAGCGTATCCGGGTGAGCAGTTCTTC.

V and J are TRBV7-9 and TRBJ2-1; 8 nucleotides align to TRBD2. The germline V gene encodes CDR1 SEHNR and CDR2 FQNEAQ (reference sequence). CDR3 size: 16 residues. V lost 2 bases, J lost 6 bases, and 9 bases stayed unmatched. The CDR3 here is CASSLPLGTRFNEQFF. The DNA for the CDR3 is TGTGCCAGCAGCTTACCCCTCGGGACTAGGTTCAATGAGCAGTTCTTC.

This clone was observed a few times. The J gene is TRBJ1-6, the V gene TRBV19; D uncertain. From germline, CDR1 is LNHDA and CDR2 SQIVND (reference sequence). V lost 7 bases and J 3 bases, leaving 7 bases between the germline ends. This CDR3 contains 13 residues. Here the CDR3 reads CASTGDYNSPLHF. In nucleotides, the CDR3 is TGTGCCAGTACCGGGGACTATAATTCACCCCTCCACTTT. Together with reference TRBV19 and TRBJ1-6, the CDR3 gives the full variable domain: DGGITQSPKYLFRKEGQNVTLSCEQNLNHDAMYWYRQDPGQGLRLIYYSQIVNDFQKGDIAEGYSVSREKKESFPLTVTSAQKNPTAFYLCASTGDYNSPLHFGNGTRLTVT.

V is TRBV5-1 and J is TRBJ1-1; tentative D call: TRBD1 (6 bases). V lost 0 bases to trimming and J lost 5 bases, with 11 bases between them. The germline CDR1 and CDR2 sequences are SGHRS and YFSETQ. This CDR3 contains 14 residues. This chain's CDR3 is CASSLATGRTEAFF. The CDR3 region has the DNA TGCGCCAGCAGCTTGGCTACAGGGCGGACTGAAGCTTTCTTT.

This clone was seen a single time. The J gene is TRBJ1-2, the V gene TRBV4-2; D ambiguous. Germline V lookup: CDR1 LGHNA, CDR2 YNFKEQ. Between the trimmed V and J ends, which lost 0 bases and 4 bases, there was a span of 15 bases. The CDR3 has 16 residues. This chain's CDR3 is CASSQEGSRVSYGYTF. In DNA, the CDR3 is TGTGCCAGCAGCCAAGAAGGGAGCCGCGTGAGCTATGGCTACACCTTC.

This clone occurred a few times. The chain couples TRBV15 to TRBJ2-5, with 12 bases fitting TRBD2. The germline V gene has CDR1 LNHNV and CDR2 YYDKDF (reference sequence). This CDR3 region has 15 residues. Trimming took 7 bases from V and 7 from J; bases not matched to a gene: 10. CDR3 nucleotide sequence: TGTGCCACCAAAAAAGGACTAGCGGGGCTTGGGACCCAGTACTTC. Encoded protein: CATKKGLAGLGTQYF.